This T cell receptor (beta chain) was sequenced for a study of T cell responses to AZD1222 COVID-19 vaccine. Points from the study as a whole: Increased Spike-specific TCR breadth and depth were observed after two AZD1222 doses. Just six AZD1222 recipients were seropositive at baseline.

Turning to this clone: Antigen unknown.

This CDR3 has 13 residues. Trimming removed 2 bases from V and 7 bases from J, with 11 bases in between. The germline V gene encodes CDR1 MNHEY and CDR2 SVGAGI. The table came from immunoSEQ multiplex PCR; TCRdb's copy has only in-frame clones and leaves some out. The sample shows about 150,000 clones, approximately 90% of them seen only once. The sample here was peripheral blood, taken after recovery from COVID-19. The clonotype comes from an adult who had recovered from COVID-19. The rearrangement links TRBV6-5 to TRBJ1-2; TRBD1 is a possible D gene (6 bases). This CDR3 is CASSYGWGLGYTF. The CDR3 DNA is TGTGCCAGCAGTTACGGTTGGGGGCTTGGCTACACCTTC.